Listed below are T cell receptor beta chains from one sample, sequenced in a study of beta chain features in type 1 diabetes. TCRdb keeps only in-frame clones here, not all; method: immunoSEQ multiplex PCR. The sample records over 500,000 clones, around 15% being singletons. Sequenced input: naive CD4+ T cells from blood. The receptors come from a young man in good health. CDR3s include the opening cysteine and the closing phenylalanine or tryptophan. The D gene is left open where the match is weak. Size tells how often a clone was seen (once, few, many) or the class of an expanded clone, and some rows leave it out.

few,TRBJ2-1,TRBV18,.,CASSQRGNEQFF,TGTGCCAGCTCACAAAGGGGCAATGAGCAGTTCTTC
.,TRBJ1-2,TRBV20-1,.,CSAFGGYGYTF,TGCAGTGCGTTTGGCGGCTATGGCTACACCTTC
.,TRBJ2-5,TRBV9,.,CASSVVARGETQYF,TGTGCCAGCAGCGTAGTAGCCAGAGGGGAGACCCAGTACTTC
.,TRBJ2-2,TRBV19,.,CASRGRPPSGELFF,TGTGCCAGTAGGGGAAGGCCACCAAGCGGGGAGCTGTTTTTT
.,TRBJ2-7,TRBV28,.,CASTSPYEQYF,TGTGCCAGCACTTCCCCCTACGAGCAGTACTTC
.,TRBJ2-7,TRBV5-7,TRBD1,CASAGQGSCSYEQYF,TGTGCCAGCGCAGGACAGGGGTCGTGTTCCTACGAGCAGTACTTC
few,TRBJ1-6,TRBV6-6,.,CASNPEGIGGNSPLHF,TGTGCCAGCAACCCAGAAGGGATCGGGGGTAATTCACCCCTCCACTTT
few,TRBJ1-5,TRBV7-2,.,CASSYTGNSAQPQHF,TGTGCCAGCAGCTACACAGGGAATTCGGCACAGCCCCAGCATTTT
.,TRBJ2-3,TRBV9,.,CASSVATFQLGDTQYF,TGTGCCAGCAGCGTAGCTACTTTCCAATTGGGGGATACGCAGTATTTT
few,TRBJ2-3,TRBV9,.,CASSVGDTQYF,TGTGCCAGCAGCGTGGGGGATACGCAGTATTTT
few,TRBJ2-2,TRBV2,.,CASSPSTYRGGGELFF,TGTGCCAGCAGTCCGAGTACTTACAGGGGAGGCGGGGAGCTGTTTTTT
.,TRBJ2-7,TRBV7-2,.,CASSLLQKSSEQYF,TGTGCCAGCAGCTTACTGCAGAAAAGTAGCGAGCAGTACTTC
.,TRBJ2-1,TRBV11-2,TRBD1,CASTQSLQGNYNEQFF,TGTGCCAGCACCCAAAGCCTACAGGGGAACTACAATGAGCAGTTCTTC
.,TRBJ2-7,TRBV28,TRBD1,CASSPTGTGGFYEQYF,TGTGCCAGCAGCCCGACCGGGACAGGGGGCTTCTACGAGCAGTACTTC
few,TRBJ2-2,TRBV6-5,TRBD1,CASSYTVGTGTGELFF,TGTGCCAGCAGTTACACCGTGGGGACAGGGACCGGGGAGCTGTTTTTT
few,TRBJ2-7,TRBV4-3,.,CASSQDLTGKSYEQYF,TGCGCCAGCAGCCAAGATTTAACAGGGAAAAGCTACGAGCAGTACTTC
few,TRBJ2-5,TRBV7-6,TRBD1,CASSLAGTGQETQYF,TGTGCCAGCAGCTTAGCTGGGACAGGGCAAGAGACCCAGTACTTC